The rows below give T cell receptor beta chains drawn from one sample of a study of blood T cell repertoires in COVID-19. Some clones are missing from TCRdb's copy, which holds only in-frame ones; the method was immunoSEQ multiplex PCR. This sample has 120,000 or so clones, with roughly 90% found just once. Source material: peripheral blood. The receptors here all came from a man aged 45-60 years with active COVID-19. CDR3s include the opening cysteine and the closing phenylalanine or tryptophan. D genes are given only for firm matches. Some rows have no size entry. The others give once, few or many, or a class for an expanded clone.

clone_size | d_call | j_call | v_call | cdr3_nt | cdr3_aa
. | TRBD2 | TRBJ2-1 | TRBV19 | TGTGCCAGTAGTCCTCCCTCCCCCCTAGCGGCCAACTACAATGAGCAGTTCTTC | CASSPPSPLAANYNEQFF
. | TRBD2 | TRBJ2-5 | TRBV4-2 | TGTGCCAGCAGCCAAGATATGGTAGCGGGGGGCCTAGAGACCCAGTACTTC | CASSQDMVAGGLETQYF
. | . | TRBJ1-4 | TRBV7-9 | TGTGCCAGCAGAAACAAGGACAGCTCAAAAGCAACTAATGAAAAACTGTTTTTT | CASRNKDSSKATNEKLFF
. | . | TRBJ2-1 | TRBV5-1 | TGCGCCAGCAGCGGCGAGGGGACCCCGGGGGATGAGCAGTTCTTC | CASSGEGTPGDEQFF
. | TRBD2 | TRBJ2-1 | TRBV7-9 | TGTGCCAGCAGCTTAGGAATAGGGCAGGCGGGAGGGCCTCGCCTGTTCTTC | CASSLGIGQAGGPRLFF
. | . | TRBJ2-4 | TRBV9 | TGTGCCAGAAGCGGGTGGGCCGACCCCCTAGCCAAAAACATTCAGTACTTC | CARSGWADPLAKNIQYF
. | TRBD2 | TRBJ2-1 | TRBV4-2 | TGTGCCAGCAGCCTCACTAGCGGAGCTGGTGAGCAGTTCTTC | CASSLTSGAGEQFF
. | TRBD2 | TRBJ2-1 | TRBV24-1 | TGTGCCACCAGTGATTCGGGGAGGGCACAGTTCTTC | CATSDSGRAQFF
. | TRBD2 | TRBJ2-2 | TRBV7-8 | TGTGCCAGCAGCTCATACCTCGGACTAGCGGGAGGGCCTCACACCGGGGAGCTGTTTTTT | CASSSYLGLAGGPHTGELFF
. | TRBD1 | TRBJ1-5 | TRBV28 | TGTGCCAGCAGTCAAGGGGGCGCAGATAGCAATCAGCCCCAGCATTTT | CASSQGGADSNQPQHF
few | TRBD1 | TRBJ1-2 | TRBV5-4 | TGTGCCAGCAGCCCTCAACAGGGGGCGGAAGGCTACACCTTC | CASSPQQGAEGYTF
. | TRBD1 | TRBJ2-7 | TRBV6-6 | TGTGCCAGCAGTTCCATGGGACAGGGGGCTGGCGAGCAGTACTTC | CASSSMGQGAGEQYF
. | . | TRBJ2-2 | TRBV19 | TGTGCCAGTAGTGCATACCGGGACACTAACACCGGGGAGCTGTTTTTT | CASSAYRDTNTGELFF
. | TRBD1 | TRBJ2-1 | TRBV3-1/TRBV3-2 | TGTGCCAGCGGCGGGACAGGGGCTTATAATGAGCAGTTCTTC | CASGGTGAYNEQFF
. | . | TRBJ2-3 | TRBV24-1 | TGTGCCACCAGTGATGGTCCGACAGTTAGCACAGATACGCAGTATTTT | CATSDGPTVSTDTQYF
. | TRBD1 | TRBJ2-5 | TRBV27 | TGTGCCAGCAGTATTCAGGGGGCCCTACAAGAGACCCAGTACTTC | CASSIQGALQETQYF
once | . | TRBJ2-2 | TRBV5-1 | TGCGCCAGCAGCTTGGACGGGAGACCGAGCACCGGGGAGCTGTTTTTT | CASSLDGRPSTGELFF
once | . | TRBJ2-5 | TRBV7-9 | TGTGCCAGCAGCTTAGTGGACAGACACCAAGAGACCCAGTACTTC | CASSLVDRHQETQYF